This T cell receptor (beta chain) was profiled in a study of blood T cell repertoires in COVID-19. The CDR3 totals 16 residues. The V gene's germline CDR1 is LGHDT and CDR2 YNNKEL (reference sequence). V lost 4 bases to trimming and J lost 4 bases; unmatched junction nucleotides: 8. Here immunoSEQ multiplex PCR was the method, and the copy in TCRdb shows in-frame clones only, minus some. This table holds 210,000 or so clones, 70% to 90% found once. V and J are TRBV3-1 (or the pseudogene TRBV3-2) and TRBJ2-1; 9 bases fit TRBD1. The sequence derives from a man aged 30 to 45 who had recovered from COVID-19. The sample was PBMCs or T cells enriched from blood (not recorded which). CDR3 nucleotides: TGTGCCAGCAGCCTCGGGGGACAGGGATTGTACAATGAGCAGTTCTTC. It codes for CASSLGGQGLYNEQFF.